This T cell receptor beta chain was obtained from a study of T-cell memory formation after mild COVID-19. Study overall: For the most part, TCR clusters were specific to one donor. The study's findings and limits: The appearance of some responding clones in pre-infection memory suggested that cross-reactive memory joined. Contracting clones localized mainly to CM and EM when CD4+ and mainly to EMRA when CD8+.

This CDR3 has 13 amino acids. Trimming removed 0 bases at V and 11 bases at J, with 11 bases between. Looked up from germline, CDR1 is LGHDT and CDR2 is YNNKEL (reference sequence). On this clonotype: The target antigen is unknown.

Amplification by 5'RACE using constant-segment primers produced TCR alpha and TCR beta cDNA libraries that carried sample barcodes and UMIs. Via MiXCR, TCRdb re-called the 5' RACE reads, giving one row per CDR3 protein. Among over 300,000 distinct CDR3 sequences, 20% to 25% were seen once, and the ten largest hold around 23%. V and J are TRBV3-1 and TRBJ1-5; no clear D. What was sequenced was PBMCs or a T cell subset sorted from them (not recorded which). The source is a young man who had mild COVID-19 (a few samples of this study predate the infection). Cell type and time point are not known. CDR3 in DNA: TGTGCCAGCAGCCAAGAGGCCGGTATGTCCCAGCATTTT. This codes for CASSQEAGMSQHF. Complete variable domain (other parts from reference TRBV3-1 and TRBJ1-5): DTAVSQTPKYLVTQMGNDKSIKCEQNLGHDTMYWYKQDSKKFLKIMFSYNNKELIINETVPNRFSPKSPDKAHLNLHINSLELGDSAVYFCASSQEAGMSQHFGDGTRLSIL.